This T cell receptor beta chain was identified in a study of blood T cell repertoires in COVID-19. On the study more broadly: T cells, B-cell-depleted T cells, or PBMCs provided the cDNA or gDNA that served as material.

Method: immunoSEQ multiplex PCR; TCRdb's copy keeps in-frame clones and lacks some. The sample has nearly 300,000 clones; roughly 88% are singletons. The sequencing input was peripheral blood. The clonotype was recovered from a woman in her thirties who had recovered from COVID-19.

In nucleotides, the CDR3 is TGTGCCAGCTCACCAAGCGGGAGGACTGAAGCTTTCTTT. Encoded protein: CASSPSGRTEAFF. This rearrangement joins TRBV18 to TRBJ1-1, with unresolved D. This CDR3 has 13 amino acids. V lost 2 bases and J lost 5, with 9 bases in between. Germline V gene data show CDR1 as KGHSH and CDR2 as LQKENI.